These 28 T cell receptor beta chains were all obtained from the same sample, sequenced in a study of cytomegalovirus exposure and HLA in healthy donors. 60 Vbeta and 13 Jbeta primers were used in PCR. The table came from immunoSEQ multiplex PCR; TCRdb's copy has only in-frame clones and leaves some out. The sample includes approximately 150,000 clones, 75% to 85% seen only once; the top ten take around 4.1%. The sequencing input was PBMCs. The origin of the receptors is a man aged 40-49 years in good health and CMV-seronegative.

This clone was detected only a few times. The chain is built from TRBV5-1 and TRBJ1-3, with D possibly TRBD1 on 6 matching bases. Germline lookup yields CDR1 SGHRS and CDR2 YFSETQ. The V and J ends lost 4 bases and 0 bases respectively, with 14 bases between them. The CDR3 spans 16 residues. In nucleotides, the CDR3 is TGCGCCAGCAGCCCCCCGACAGGTTCCTCTGGAAACACCATATATTTT. This gives the protein CASSPPTGSSGNTIYF.

This clone was counted a single time. V gene TRBV5-1 combines with J gene TRBJ2-2; 7 bases agree with TRBD1. The germline CDR1 and CDR2 sequences are SGHRS and YFSETQ. The CDR3 runs 15 residues. Unmatched junction bases numbered 3, after V lost 3 bases and J lost 1 base. The CDR3 loop is CASSSRTGNTGELFF. The CDR3 DNA is TGCGCCAGCAGCTCTCGGACAGGGAACACCGGGGAGCTGTTTTTT.

The chain joins TRBV12-5 to TRBJ2-3; no reliable D call. V lost 3 bases and J 4 bases, leaving 5 bases between the germline ends. This CDR3 contains 12 residues. The germline gives CDR1 LGHNT, CDR2 FRNRAP. CDR3 protein: CASGFSPDTQYF. The CDR3 DNA reads as TGTGCTAGTGGTTTTTCTCCAGATACGCAGTATTTT.

This chain connects TRBV6-6 to TRBJ1-2; 9 bases line up with TRBD1. The CDR3 covers 14 residues. The germline V gene has CDR1 MNHNY and CDR2 SVGAGI (reference sequence). Trimming took 5 bases from V and 6 from J; bases not matched to a gene: 7. CDR3 DNA sequence: TGTGCCAGCAGTGGTCGGACAGGGGCGAATGGCTACACCTTC. This codes for CASSGRTGANGYTF.

This sequence joins TRBV18 and TRBJ2-5; 8 bases fit TRBD2. V shed 3 bases and J 2 bases; nucleotides not matched to a gene: 23. The CDR3 length is 21 residues. Germline CDR1 KGHSH, CDR2 LQKENI. The CDR3 DNA reads as TGTGCCAGCTCACCTTTAGGCCCAAAGAGCAGAGGGACTAGACTACAAGAGACCCAGTACTTC. As protein: CASSPLGPKSRGTRLQETQYF.

The V and J genes are TRBV2 and TRBJ1-2; 12 bases agree with TRBD1. Trimming at V came to 6 bases and at J to 7 bases, leaving 6 bases not matched to a gene. The CDR3 spans 14 residues. In germline, CDR1 is SNHLY, CDR2 FYNNEI. The CDR3 region is CASRRGQGAGGYTF. The CDR3 DNA is TGTGCCAGCAGACGGGGACAGGGGGCAGGTGGCTACACCTTC.

The J gene is TRBJ1-5, the V gene TRBV28; D not resolved. This CDR3 spans 14 amino acids. The germline V and J ends were trimmed by 8 bases and 0 bases, with 11 bases remaining between them. Per the germline V gene, CDR1 is MDHEN and CDR2 is SYDVKM. The CDR3 region has the DNA TGTGCCAGCCGAGATTCCTATAGCAATCAGCCCCAGCATTTT. This gives the protein CASRDSYSNQPQHF.

The chain combines TRBV15 with TRBJ1-4; TRBD1 aligns across 9 bases. CDR1 and CDR2 from the germline V gene are LNHNV and YYDKDF (reference sequence). The CDR3 has 16 residues. Trimming at V came to 1 base and at J to 7 bases, leaving 7 bases not matched to a gene. The DNA of the CDR3 is TGTGCCACCAGCAGAGGGGGCACAGGGGGCCCTGAAAAACTGTTTTTT. This gives the protein CATSRGGTGGPEKLFF.

The V gene is TRBV18, the J gene TRBJ2-2; D call uncertain. Trimming removed 5 bases at V and 5 bases at J, with 12 bases between. The CDR3 totals 14 residues. CDR1 and CDR2 (germline): KGHSH, LQKENI. CDR3 in amino acids: CASSADTWTGELFF. Here the CDR3 DNA reads TGTGCCAGCTCAGCCGATACTTGGACCGGGGAGCTGTTTTTT.

The chain couples TRBV10-3 to TRBJ2-7; D perhaps matches TRBD1 (6 bases). V was trimmed by 4 bases and J by 5 bases, leaving 12 bases between them. Germline CDR1 and CDR2: ENHRY and SYGVKD. CDR3 length: 13 residues. As DNA, the CDR3 is TGTGCCATCAGTGGGGACACCGCCCACGAGCAGTACTTC. Translating gives CAISGDTAHEQYF.

This rearrangement joins TRBV9 to TRBJ2-2; D may be TRBD2 (7 bases). This CDR3 has 16 amino acids. V lost 0 bases and J lost 5, with 14 bases in between. Germline V CDR1 and CDR2: SGDLS, YYNGEE. Here the CDR3 reads CASSVVEGGSTGELFF. The DNA for the CDR3 is TGTGCCAGCAGCGTAGTTGAGGGGGGGTCAACCGGGGAGCTGTTTTTT.

This clone was seen just once. This chain joins TRBV2 and TRBJ2-3; D is perhaps TRBD2 (6 bases). V was clipped by 7 bases and J by 3 bases, with 17 bases between them. Germline-derived CDR1 and CDR2 are SNHLY and FYNNEI. CDR3 length: 15 amino acids. The CDR3 reads CASNVMGGGTDTQYF. The CDR3 DNA follows: TGTGCCAGCAACGTAATGGGGGGAGGAACAGATACGCAGTATTTT.

The V gene is TRBV6-1, the J gene TRBJ1-2; D is undetermined. This CDR3 is 14 amino acids long. Trimming took off 1 base at V and 6 bases at J, with 12 bases between the two ends. Germline lookup yields CDR1 MNHNS and CDR2 SASEGT. CDR3 DNA: TGTGCCAGCAGTGAAGTGGGCCTTTCCGATGGCTACACCTTC. It encodes CASSEVGLSDGYTF.

The CDR3 nucleotides read TGTGCCAGCAGCGTAGAGTGGCAGGGGTTTGAAAAACTGTTTTTT. It encodes CASSVEWQGFEKLFF. This chain connects TRBV9 to TRBJ1-4; D might be TRBD1 (6 bases). Trimming took 0 bases from V and 7 from J, leaving 13 bases between them. The CDR3 covers 15 residues. CDR1 and CDR2 (germline): SGDLS, YYNGEE. The variable domain in full, completed from reference TRBV9 and TRBJ1-4, reads DSGVTQTPKHLITATGQRVTLRCSPRSGDLSVYWYQQSLDQGLQFLIQYYNGEERAKGNILERFSAQQFPDLHSELNLSSLELGDSALYFCASSVEWQGFEKLFFGSGTQLSVL.

This clone was counted once. Compared with germline, one end of the junction differs, possibly owing to a read error. Within the sample, other DNA sequences also encode this same CDR3. The V and J genes are TRBV5-6 and TRBJ1-6; D gene unclear. CDR3 length equals 16 residues. CDR1 is SGHDT and CDR2 is YYEEEE in the germline V gene. The DNA of the CDR3 is TGTGCCAGCAGCCAAATTGGCCGGGTCAGAGATTCCCCCCTCCACTTT. Protein product: CASSQIGRVRDSPLHF.

This clone has a handful of counts. The chain combines TRBV6-5 with TRBJ2-2; 14 bases align to TRBD2. V trimming: 4 bases; J trimming: 7 bases; junction bases outside the gene matches: 5. The CDR3 covers 16 residues. In germline, CDR1 is MNHEY, CDR2 SVGAGI. CDR3 residues: CASSSGLAGGFGELFF. The CDR3 region has the DNA TGTGCCAGCAGTTCCGGACTAGCGGGGGGTTTCGGGGAGCTGTTTTTT.

Written as DNA, the CDR3 is TGTGCCAGCAGTGGTTACAGGGGTGGTACTTCACCCCTCCACTTT. It encodes CASSGYRGGTSPLHF. The V call is TRBV6-1, the J call TRBJ1-6; 7 bases line up with TRBD1. The J segment lost 9 bases and the V segment lost 4 bases, leaving 9 bases of the junction unmatched. Per the germline V gene, CDR1 is MNHNS and CDR2 is SASEGT. The CDR3 has 15 amino acids.

The chain recombines TRBV7-9 with TRBJ2-7, with 7 bases aligning to TRBD1. Germline lookup yields CDR1 SEHNR and CDR2 FQNEAQ (reference sequence). The CDR3 loop spans 15 amino acids. V lost 7 bases, J lost 4 bases, and 13 bases stayed unmatched. The CDR3 loop reads CASTLSWDREYEQYF. CDR3 nucleotides: TGTGCCAGCACCCTCAGTTGGGACAGAGAATACGAGCAGTACTTC.

J is TRBJ2-3 and V is TRBV7-2, with a weak D call TRBD2 (6 bases). Trimming stripped 1 base from V and 1 base from J, with 15 bases between. The CDR3 runs 17 residues. In germline, CDR1 is SGHTA, CDR2 FQGNSA. For the CDR3, the DNA is TGTGCCAGCAGCTTAGAGCGGGTAGCACGGGGCACAGATACGCAGTATTTT. Translated, it gives CASSLERVARGTDTQYF.

This clone occurred once. V is TRBV19 and J is TRBJ1-1; 7 positions match TRBD1. The CDR3 contains 13 residues. V shed 9 bases, J shed 0 bases, and the junction held 4 bases outside the gene matches. Germline-derived CDR1 and CDR2 are LNHDA and SQIVND (reference sequence). The CDR3 DNA follows: TGTGCCAGCGCCGGGACAGTGAACACTGAAGCTTTCTTT. The encoded protein is CASAGTVNTEAFF.

V is TRBV19 and J is TRBJ1-6; the D is unclear. Germline CDR1 LNHDA, CDR2 SQIVND (reference sequence). This CDR3 has 16 amino acids. V was trimmed by 4 bases and J by 1 base, leaving 11 bases between them. Here the CDR3 DNA reads TGTGCCAGTAGTACCATACCGGGGTCCTATAATTCACCCCTCCACTTT. This sequence encodes CASSTIPGSYNSPLHF.

The V and J genes are TRBV28 and TRBJ2-7, with D perhaps matching TRBD2 (5 bases). V shed 5 bases and J shed 4 bases, with 12 bases lying between them. This CDR3 spans 13 amino acids. Germline CDR1 MDHEN, CDR2 SYDVKM. CDR3 sequence: CASSRGLKYEQYF. Here the CDR3 DNA reads TGTGCCAGCAGTCGTGGACTGAAGTACGAGCAGTACTTC.

The chain joins TRBV5-1 to TRBJ2-5; the D gene is possibly TRBD2 (6 bases). This CDR3 has 15 residues. Between the trimmed V and J ends, which lost 0 bases and 5 bases, there was a span of 14 bases. The germline V gene has CDR1 SGHRS and CDR2 YFSETQ. The CDR3 DNA reads TGCGCCAGCAGCTTGGCCTTGGGGGGTCGGGAGACCCAGTACTTC. This gives the protein CASSLALGGRETQYF.

The rearrangement links TRBV27 to TRBJ1-5; D is perhaps TRBD1 (5 bases). The length of the CDR3 is 16 residues. Trimming removed 0 bases at V and 6 bases at J, with 15 bases between. CDR1 and CDR2 from the germline V gene are MNHEY and SMNVEV (reference sequence). For the CDR3, the DNA is TGTGCCAGCAGTTTATCGTGGCAGGGAGGTGGTCAGCCCCAGCATTTT. Encoded protein: CASSLSWQGGGQPQHF.

This rearrangement joins TRBV7-8 to TRBJ2-7; 7 bases line up with TRBD1. CDR3 length: 15 residues. The germline CDR1 and CDR2 sequences are SGHVS and FQNEAQ. The V segment lost 0 bases and the J segment 4 bases; nucleotides outside the gene matches: 6. CDR3 sequence (DNA): TGTGCCAGCAGCTTAGCACCAGGGGGTCTTTACGAGCAGTACTTC. Encoded protein: CASSLAPGGLYEQYF.

This clone was seen more than once but under ten times. This chain joins TRBV6-5 and TRBJ1-1, with 7 bases lining up with TRBD1. The CDR3 has 14 residues. Germline CDR1 reads MNHEY; CDR2 reads SVGAGI. The V and J ends lost 2 bases and 8 bases, in that order; junction bases with no gene match: 8. This CDR3 reads CASSYEAGGREAFF. CDR3 nucleotides: TGTGCCAGCAGTTACGAGGCAGGGGGAAGAGAAGCTTTCTTT.

V gene TRBV7-9 combines with J gene TRBJ2-2; 14 bases line up with TRBD2. This CDR3 contains 19 residues. Unmatched junction bases numbered 13, after V lost 4 bases and J lost 6 bases. Germline loops: CDR1 SEHNR, CDR2 FQNEAQ (reference sequence). The CDR3 reads CASSSLTGTSGGRAGELFF. The CDR3, as DNA: TGTGCCAGCAGCTCTCTCACCGGGACTAGCGGGGGTCGAGCCGGGGAGCTGTTTTTT.

The J gene is TRBJ2-7, the V gene TRBV18; 7 bases are a match to TRBD2. The CDR3 has 12 residues. Germline V gives CDR1 KGHSH, CDR2 LQKENI. Trimming cost V 3 bases and J 4 bases; bases outside gene matches: 0. The CDR3 DNA sequence: TGTGCCAGCTCACCGGGGGGGTACGAGCAGTACTTC. It specifies CASSPGGYEQYF.